This T cell receptor (beta chain) was sequenced in a study of blood T cells in healthy people across ages (dated by TCRdb to the mid-2010s). For context, the study as a whole: In model experiments, roughly one uniquely barcoded TCR beta cDNA molecule per two T cells was captured by template switching. To track age-related changes in TCR beta repertoire diversity, the study relied on deep sequencing normalized with unique cDNA molecular identifiers. The donors were split into four age groups: young (average about 16 years), middle-aged (39), aged (more than 55) and long-lived (roughly 80). To avoid experimental bias, donors of different ages were distributed randomly across sequencing lanes. Using the same blood draw, the study looked at two additional independent replicas of 1 million unique cDNA reads for two donors, one aged 18 to 30 and the other aged 80 or older.

This clonotype was recorded a few times. What antigen it recognizes has not been identified. Per-base qualities were not stored, and no clone one base away is much larger. The method behind the library was 5' RACE. Instrument on record: Illumina HiSeq 2500. A second PCR of roughly 7 to 11 cycles was performed with a sample-barcoded 5' primer and a J-beta primer mix. A template-switch 5' adaptor carrying 12 random nucleotides introduced a unique molecular identifier onto each TCR beta cDNA molecule. Each sample yielded at least 2.5 million CDR3-containing paired-end reads. The Mint cDNA synthesis kit, primed by a TRBC-specific oligonucleotide, was used to synthesize first-strand cDNA from all RNA. Following uracil-DNA glycosylase treatment, all cDNA underwent a first 18-cycle PCR with the universal primers M1SS and BC2_uni_R. The authors processed their data as follows. For normalization, 1 million high-quality reads, each with a distinct molecular identifier, were randomly selected from each sample. Instead of being binned into consensus sequences, reads that shared molecular identifiers were thrown out. MiTCR, with a Q25 quality threshold and the strictest error-elimination algorithm, was used for CDR3 identification, clonotype clustering and error correction. Lower-bound total TCR beta diversity was estimated with a nonparametric unseen species model using Euler transformation. The public reads were reanalyzed by TCRdb: fastp trimming at Q25, MiXCR alignment, in-frame beta chains only. Duplicate CDR3 protein sequences are folded into a single record with the most common DNA and genes. It is TCRdb's table, rather than the study itself, that gives the V and J calls and clone size. This sample gives 550,000 to 750,000 distinct CDR3 sequences in total; 20% to 25% of them show up just once. About 3.6% of the sample lies in the top ten.

The donors were around 39 Caucasian individuals from Russia, aged roughly 6 to 100 years, who were systemically healthy. Each donor gave approximately 9.3 milliliters of peripheral blood, collected into EDTA-treated Vacutainer tubes. Ficoll-Paque density-gradient centrifugation was used to isolate PBMCs, with at least 7 million obtained per sample. Total RNA was extracted from PBMCs with Trizol reagent, with at least 5.5 micrograms obtained per sample. For every donor, an aliquot of PBMCs went through flow cytometry to measure the percentages of naive CD45RAhigh/CD27high T cells. Broad study findings and their caveats: Conclusive comparison of naive and antigen-experienced compartments was prevented by the profiling of bulk unsorted PBMCs. As age increased, observed TCR beta diversity per million T cells dropped in a roughly linear way, and a significant reduction was already evident by age about 40. The long-lived group showed more naive CD4+ T cells, fewer expanded clones and increased TCR diversity than the aged group, suggesting age selection. Estimates of total diversity based on one million sequenced T cells were regarded as lower bounds and as underestimates. The percentage of naive T cells measured by flow cytometry correlated strongly with observed TCR beta diversity. Donor CMV infection status was unknown, potentially confounding age-related changes in expanded clonotypes.

V and J lose 1 base and 4 bases, and a span of 16 bases separates them. Via the germline V gene (reference sequence), CDR1 is LGHDT and CDR2 YNNKEL. The CDR3 sequence holds 16 residues, the cysteine and phenylalanine included. The kept DNA is CDR3 alone, 48 bases in frame from the first base. Recombination connected TRBV3-1 to TRBJ1-2; TRBD1 is a possible D gene, resting on 5 matching bases. Input material: blood. The clonotype comes from a man aged 65 to 79 in good health. The CDR3 protein is CASSQGGSSHPYGYTF. The bases are TGTGCCAGCAGCCAAGGGGGCAGCTCTCATCCCTATGGCTACACCTTC.